This section outlines one TCR beta chain sequence together with its context. Repertoires were generated with immunoSEQ multiplex PCR, while TCRdb's copy carries only in-frame clones and drops some. Here the sample spans roughly 11,000 clones, 90% to 95% being singletons. CDR1 is SGHNT, CDR2 YENEEA, per germline. This CDR3 has 13 amino acids. Trimming left V 5 bases short and J 5 bases short, with 10 bases between. This sample was taken from a study of T cell changes during pregnancy in multiple sclerosis. The J gene is TRBJ2-1, the V gene TRBV11-3; maybe TRBD1 (5 bases). This TCR derives from a female donor with multiple sclerosis, enrolled in a pregnancy study. The starting material was CD4+ T cells from peripheral blood mononuclear cells, obtained before pregnancy. In nucleotides, the CDR3 is TGTGCCAGCAGCGTTGACAGACACAATGAGCAGTTCTTC. Amino acids: CASSVDRHNEQFF.